The 26 T cell receptor beta chains below all came from one sample that was sequenced in a study of blood T cell repertoires in COVID-19. Using immunoSEQ multiplex PCR, the repertoire was profiled, and TCRdb retains in-frame clones only, with some absent. The sample yields 300,000 to 350,000 clones, over 80% seen once. The specimen sequenced was PBMCs or T cells enriched from blood (not recorded which). The receptors shown here come from a young man who had recovered from COVID-19.

The gene calls are TRBV3-1 (or the pseudogene TRBV3-2) and TRBJ1-6; the D gene is possibly TRBD1 (5 bases). From germline, CDR1 is LGHDT and CDR2 YNNKEL (reference sequence). The V and J ends lost 4 bases and 9 bases respectively, with 10 bases between them. This CDR3 spans 13 amino acids. The CDR3 is CASSLGGVSPLHF. CDR3 sequence (DNA): TGTGCCAGCAGCCTCGGGGGGGTTTCACCCCTCCACTTT.

The chain combines TRBV11-2 with TRBJ2-1, with 7 bases lining up with TRBD2. This CDR3 comprises 18 residues. Germline V gene sequence: CDR1 SGHAT, CDR2 FQNNGV. J lost 0 bases, V lost 2 bases, and 10 bases had no gene match. CDR3 loop: CASSLYLGGDRSYNEQFF. CDR3 bases: TGTGCCAGCAGCTTATATCTGGGGGGGGACCGCTCCTACAATGAGCAGTTCTTC.

The chain employs TRBV5-1 and TRBJ1-6; 7 bases line up with TRBD1. Trimming removed 0 bases from V and 6 bases from J; junction bases left unmatched: 3. Germline CDR1 and CDR2: SGHRS and YFSETQ. The CDR3 is 15 residues long. The CDR3 region has the DNA TGCGCCAGCAGCTTGGTGGGACAGAGTAATTCACCCCTCCACTTT. Residues: CASSLVGQSNSPLHF.

The gene calls are TRBV2 and TRBJ1-2; 8 bases align to TRBD1. The germline CDR1 and CDR2 sequences are SNHLY and FYNNEI. The CDR3 contains 14 residues. Trimming took 2 bases from V and 7 from J; bases not matched to a gene: 6. As DNA, the CDR3 is TGTGCCAGCAGTGAAACCCAGGGGGCTGGTGGCTACACCTTC. It translates to CASSETQGAGGYTF.

The chain carries TRBV7-9 and TRBJ2-2, with D perhaps TRBD1 (5 bases). Germline lookup yields CDR1 SEHNR and CDR2 FQNEAQ (reference sequence). Deletions cut 7 bases from V and 0 bases from J, with 12 bases between. This CDR3 spans 15 amino acids. The chain's CDR3 is CASILQGPNTGELFF. In nucleotides, the CDR3 is TGTGCCAGCATCCTCCAGGGTCCGAACACCGGGGAGCTGTTTTTT.

The DNA of the CDR3 is TGTGCCAGCAGTATTGGGGACAGGGAGAATTCACCCCTCCACTTT. It encodes CASSIGDRENSPLHF. This chain connects TRBV28 to TRBJ1-6; 9 bases agree with TRBD1. CDR3 length: 15 residues. The V gene's germline CDR1 is MDHEN and CDR2 SYDVKM. V dropped 5 bases and J dropped 7; count of bases not matched to a gene: 6. Drawing the rest from reference TRBV28 and TRBJ1-6, the complete variable domain is DVKVTQSSRYLVKRTGEKVFLECVQDMDHENMFWYRQDPGLGLRLIYFSYDVKMKEKGDIPEGYSVSREKKERFSLILESASTNQTSMYLCASSIGDRENSPLHFGNGTRLTVT.

The sample holds a few counts of this clone. This chain joins TRBV7-8 and TRBJ2-7; 10 bases line up with TRBD1. This CDR3 comprises 15 residues. CDR1 SGHVS and CDR2 FQNEAQ come from the germline V gene. V dropped 3 bases and J dropped 8; count of bases not matched to a gene: 10. CDR3: CASSLLSGTGVKQYF. Here the CDR3 DNA reads TGTGCCAGCAGCTTGTTAAGCGGGACAGGGGTGAAGCAGTACTTC.

The CDR3 sequence: CASSLGLSVSYNEQFF. The DNA for the CDR3 is TGTGCCAGCAGCTTAGGACTGTCGGTCTCCTACAATGAGCAGTTCTTC. The rearrangement joins TRBV7-9 to TRBJ2-1; D gene ambiguous. CDR3 size: 16 residues. The V gene lost 1 base and the J gene lost 0 bases, with 10 bases spanning the gap. Germline V CDR1 and CDR2: SEHNR, FQNEAQ (reference sequence). Looking up the rest from reference TRBV7-9 and TRBJ2-1 gives the full variable domain: DTGVSQNPRHKITKRGQNVTFRCDPISEHNRLYWYRQTLGQGPEFLTYFQNEAQLEKSRLLSDRFSAERPKGSFSTLEIQRTEQGDSAMYLCASSLGLSVSYNEQFFGPGTRLTVL.

This sequence joins TRBV3-1 (or the pseudogene TRBV3-2) and TRBJ1-1, with D possibly being TRBD1 (5 bases). The CDR3 totals 14 residues. CDR1 and CDR2 from the germline V gene are LGHDT and YNNKEL (reference sequence). Trimming took 6 bases from V and 1 from J, leaving 12 bases between them. The CDR3 is CASSLYDRNTEAFF. In DNA form, the CDR3 reads TGTGCCAGCAGTCTGTACGACAGGAACACTGAAGCTTTCTTT.

J is TRBJ1-2 and V is TRBV6-5; a possible D gene is TRBD1 (6 bases). Germline V gives CDR1 MNHEY, CDR2 SVGAGI. Deletions cut 6 bases from V and 7 bases from J, with 18 bases between. The CDR3 runs to 14 residues. The CDR3 is CASRGSGGASGYTF. The CDR3, as DNA: TGTGCCAGCAGAGGTAGTGGGGGGGCGTCTGGCTACACCTTC.

The V call is TRBV5-1, the J call TRBJ2-4; TRBD2 is a possible D gene (5 bases). This CDR3 comprises 15 residues. CDR1 is SGHRS, CDR2 YFSETQ, per germline. The germline V and J ends were trimmed by 0 bases and 5 bases, with 12 bases remaining between them. The CDR3 DNA reads TGCGCCAGCAGCTTGGCCAAAGGGAGAGAAAACATTCAGTACTTC. Protein product: CASSLAKGRENIQYF.

V is TRBV21-1 and J is TRBJ2-3; the DNA was not used to check the table's D call, TRBD2. TRBV21-1 is given as a pseudogene. This CDR3 is 16 amino acids long. CDR3 sequence reads: CASSNLAGAEIDTQYF. The CDR3 DNA follows: TGTGCCAGCAGCAACCTAGCGGGGGCCGAGATAGATACGCAGTATTTT.

The chain links TRBV24-1 to TRBJ2-5; no reliable D call. Germline V gives CDR1 KGHDR, CDR2 SFDVKD. The CDR3 consists of 12 residues. With 6 bases removed from V and 7 bases from J, the gap between germline ends came to 11 bases. In nucleotides, the CDR3 is TGTGCCACCAGTTCCGGGTTCGGGACCCAGTACTTC. This codes for CATSSGFGTQYF.

The chain couples TRBV3-1 (or the pseudogene TRBV3-2) to TRBJ1-2, with 12 bases fitting TRBD1. The CDR3 consists of 17 residues. Germline loops: CDR1 LGHDT, CDR2 YNNKEL (reference sequence). The V and J ends lost 0 bases and 3 bases, in that order; junction bases with no gene match: 5. In nucleotides, the CDR3 is TGTGCCAGCAGCCAAGATAGGGACAGGGGGCGAGACTATGGCTACACCTTC. This translates into CASSQDRDRGRDYGYTF.

The J gene is TRBJ1-5, the V gene TRBV5-4, with D possibly being TRBD1 (6 bases). CDR3 length: 15 residues. V gave up 3 bases and J gave up 0 bases, with 10 bases separating them. Germline V gene sequence: CDR1 SGHNT, CDR2 YYREEE (reference sequence). CDR3 amino acids: CASSYGQISNQPQHF. In DNA form, the CDR3 reads TGTGCCAGCAGCTACGGACAGATTAGCAATCAGCCCCAGCATTTT.

The V gene is TRBV7-2, the J gene TRBJ2-3; no firm D call. This CDR3 has 15 amino acids. CDR1 is SGHTA and CDR2 is FQGNSA in the germline V gene. Deletions cut 4 bases from V and 5 bases from J, with 16 bases between. The CDR3 DNA reads TGTGCCAGCAGCTCGTTTAGCAGCTTTGGAGATACGCAGTATTTT. The encoded protein is CASSSFSSFGDTQYF.

The V and J genes are TRBV30 and TRBJ2-1, with 10 bases that match TRBD2. Trimming removed 3 bases from V and 8 bases from J; junction bases left unmatched: 1. From germline, CDR1 is GTSNPN and CDR2 SVGIG (reference sequence). This CDR3 contains 12 residues. CDR3 residues: CAWSSGGDEQFF. As DNA, the CDR3 is TGTGCCTGGAGCAGCGGGGGGGATGAGCAGTTCTTC.

The chain uses TRBV4-2 and TRBJ1-4; D ambiguous. Per germline, CDR1 LGHNA and CDR2 YNFKEQ. The ends were cut back, 0 bases at V and 5 bases at J, with 10 bases in the middle. The CDR3 spans 15 residues. Here the CDR3 reads CASSQEWAPNEKLFF. CDR3 DNA: TGTGCCAGCAGCCAAGAGTGGGCACCGAATGAAAAACTGTTTTTT.

V and J are TRBV7-6 and TRBJ2-7; TRBD2 matches at 8 bases. Germline-derived CDR1 and CDR2 are SGHVS and FNYEAQ. The CDR3 runs to 15 residues. With 5 bases clipped from V and 4 bases from J, the junction kept 10 bases outside the gene matches. The CDR3 region is CASSPGGGPGYEQYF. In DNA form, the CDR3 reads TGTGCCAGCAGCCCGGGGGGGGGTCCTGGTTACGAGCAGTACTTC.

The gene calls are TRBV6-5 and TRBJ1-5; D possibly corresponds to TRBD1 (6 bases). V dropped 5 bases and J dropped 5 bases, with 10 bases sitting between them. CDR3 length: 13 residues. CDR1 and CDR2 (germline): MNHEY, SVGAGI. The CDR3 here is CASSPGADQPQHF. The DNA for the CDR3 is TGTGCCAGCAGTCCAGGGGCTGATCAGCCCCAGCATTTT.

This clone has only one observation. The rearrangement links TRBV18 to TRBJ2-5, with D tentatively TRBD1 (5 bases). The V and J ends lost 2 bases and 5 bases respectively, with 12 bases between them. The CDR3 sequence is 14 residues long. Germline-derived CDR1 and CDR2 are KGHSH and LQKENI. The CDR3 is CASSPRRGSETQYF. The CDR3 DNA is TGTGCCAGCTCACCAAGAAGGGGATCGGAGACCCAGTACTTC.

The rearrangement links TRBV28 to TRBJ1-1, with 11 bases that match TRBD1. There are 17 residues in the CDR3. In germline, CDR1 is MDHEN, CDR2 SYDVKM. Losses at the gene ends were 6 bases for V and 0 bases for J; bases not matched to a gene: 9. Here the CDR3 reads CASSLLGQGGLNTEAFF. CDR3 coding DNA: TGTGCCAGCAGCCTCCTGGGACAGGGGGGGCTGAACACTGAAGCTTTCTTT.

The chain uses TRBV9 and TRBJ2-3, with TRBD1 as a possible D gene (7 bases). The CDR3 is 17 amino acids. Germline CDR1 SGDLS, CDR2 YYNGEE. Trimming removed 2 bases from V and 2 bases from J, with 18 bases in between. As DNA, the CDR3 is TGTGCCAGCAGCGTCGGGGGACAGCAGTACTTCACAGATACGCAGTATTTT. As protein: CASSVGGQQYFTDTQYF.

This sequence joins TRBV5-1 and TRBJ1-1; 10 positions agree with TRBD1. The CDR3 extends over 14 amino acids. CDR1 SGHRS and CDR2 YFSETQ come from the germline V gene. After removal of 6 bases from V and 10 bases from J, the junction contained 12 bases not matched to a gene. CDR3 sequence: CASKDSGTGDLAFF. Here the CDR3 DNA reads TGCGCCAGCAAAGATTCCGGGACAGGGGATTTAGCTTTCTTT. Supplemented by reference TRBV5-1 and TRBJ1-1, the full variable domain reads KAGVTQTPRYLIKTRGQQVTLSCSPISGHRSVSWYQQTPGQGLQFLFEYFSETQRNKGNFPGRFSGRQFSNSRSEMNVSTLELGDSALYLCASKDSGTGDLAFFGQGTRLTVV.

The chain joins TRBV30 to TRBJ2-3, with D perhaps TRBD2 (6 bases). The V gene lost 2 bases and the J gene lost 1 base, with 10 bases spanning the gap. This CDR3 has 14 amino acids. Germline values: CDR1 GTSNPN, CDR2 SVGIG (reference sequence). CDR3 in amino acids: CAWSYGGGTDTQYF. Written as DNA, the CDR3 is TGTGCCTGGAGTTACGGGGGTGGCACAGATACGCAGTATTTT.

The chain has TRBV28 and TRBJ2-4; TRBD1 agrees at 12 bases. This CDR3 has 16 amino acids. Germline-derived CDR1 and CDR2 are MDHEN and SYDVKM. J was trimmed by 6 bases and V by 5 bases; bases with no gene match: 8. The DNA for the CDR3 is TGTGCCAGCAGTCCCACGGGACAGGGGGCTAGAAACATTCAGTACTTC. It translates to CASSPTGQGARNIQYF.